The present TCR beta chain was sequenced within a study of T cells after yellow fever vaccination. TCRdb re-called the 5' RACE reads through MiXCR, storing one row per CDR3 protein. The sample has approximately 550,000 distinct CDR3 sequences, roughly 21% seen once. A few counts support this clonotype. The V gene's germline CDR1 is MNHEY and CDR2 SVGEGT. Trimming removed 4 bases at V and 6 bases at J, with 13 bases between. The CDR3 is 13 residues long. The sample in question was PBMCs, obtained 15 days after the yellow fever booster vaccination. This clonotype originated in a young man who received the YFV17D yellow fever vaccine. V usage is TRBV6-2 or TRBV6-3 and J usage is TRBJ2-7; the D gene is possibly TRBD1 (6 bases). CDR3 sequence (DNA): TGTGCCAGCAGTTCAGGGGCGACTATCGAGCAGTACTTC. This encodes CASSSGATIEQYF.